Listed below are T cell receptor beta chains from one sample, sequenced in a study of T cells in Graves' hyperthyroidism and ophthalmopathy. Via MiXCR, TCRdb re-called the multiplex PCR reads, giving one row per CDR3 protein. The profile covers about 560,000 distinct CDR3 sequences, with about 15% appearing a single time and 7.3% taken by the ten largest. Sequences were obtained from blood. These receptors all come from a woman aged 25 to 39 with Graves' hyperthyroidism. CDR3s include the opening cysteine and the closing phenylalanine or tryptophan. Fields, in order: J gene, D gene, V gene, clone size, CDR3 protein, CDR3 DNA. The D gene is left open where the match is weak. Clone size is given for some rows only: seen once, a few or many times, or a class if the clone is expanded.

TRBJ2-3 NA TRBV9 NA CASSVAVTDTQYF TGTGCCAGCAGCGTAGCGGTCACAGATACGCAGTATTTT
TRBJ1-1 NA TRBV28 many CASSFQMNTEAFF TGTGCCAGCAGTTTTCAGATGAACACTGAAGCTTTCTTT
TRBJ1-1 NA TRBV10-1 many CASSEDGQKNTEAFF TGCGCCAGCAGTGAGGACGGACAGAAGAACACTGAAGCTTTCTTT
TRBJ2-5 NA TRBV7-8 many CASSFTGFRETQYF TGTGCCAGCAGCTTTACGGGATTCCGGGAGACCCAGTACTTC
TRBJ2-3 NA TRBV4-3 few CASSALTPEGTDTQYF TGCGCCAGCAGCGCCTTAACCCCCGAGGGGACAGATACGCAGTATTTT
TRBJ2-3 TRBD2 TRBV10-3 many CAISESTGRASGSTDTQYF TGTGCCATCAGTGAGTCAACCGGTCGGGCTAGCGGGAGCACAGATACGCAGTATTTT
TRBJ1-1 NA TRBV28 many CASSLYRDLEAFF TGTGCCAGCAGTCTTTACCGGGACTTAGAGGCTTTCTTT
TRBJ1-2 NA TRBV28 many CASSLLSGNGYTF TGTGCCAGCAGTTTATTATCCGGGAATGGCTACACCTTC
TRBJ2-7 TRBD2 TRBV7-9 many CASSPRLAGGGEQYF TGTGCCAGCAGCCCAAGGTTAGCGGGAGGAGGCGAGCAGTACTTC
TRBJ2-1 NA TRBV28 many CASSLLGSSYNEQFF TGTGCCAGCAGTTTACTCGGTAGCTCCTACAATGAGCAGTTCTTC
TRBJ2-2 NA TRBV30 NA CASSTGELFF TGTGCCTCCAGCACCGGGGAGCTGTTTTTT
TRBJ1-6 NA TRBV3-1 many CASSLGITLGSPLHF TGTGCCAGCAGCCTGGGGATCACCCTTGGGTCACCCCTCCACTTT
TRBJ2-1 TRBD2 TRBV20-1 many CSARDTLAGNSYNEQFF TGCAGTGCTAGAGATACCCTAGCGGGAAACTCCTACAATGAGCAGTTCTTC
TRBJ1-2 NA TRBV7-3 many CASSQRRGVGYGYTF TGTGCCAGCAGCCAGCGAAGGGGGGTTGGCTATGGCTACACCTTC
TRBJ1-4 NA TRBV5-1 many CASSLNDGSQLFF TGCGCCAGCAGCCTCAACGACGGGAGTCAACTGTTTTTT
TRBJ2-1 TRBD2 TRBV20-1 many CSARIAGGNEQFF TGCAGTGCGAGAATAGCGGGAGGCAATGAGCAGTTCTTC
TRBJ2-1 TRBD2 TRBV20-1 many CSAIAGARNEQFF TGCAGTGCTATAGCGGGAGCACGCAATGAGCAGTTCTTC
TRBJ1-1 TRBD1 TRBV5-1 many CASSSPGQGRTEAFF TGCGCCAGCAGCTCCCCGGGACAGGGAAGGACTGAAGCTTTCTTT
TRBJ2-4 TRBD1 TRBV20-1 NA CSASGTGGIQYF TGCAGTGCTTCCGGGACAGGGGGCATTCAGTACTTC
TRBJ2-1 TRBD2 TRBV18 NA CASSPLSGTSVYNEQFF TGTGCCAGCTCACCGTTATCCGGGACTAGTGTTTACAATGAGCAGTTCTTC
TRBJ2-5 TRBD2 TRBV28 many CASSFRGGVETQYF TGTGCCAGCAGTTTCCGGGGGGGGGTGGAGACCCAGTACTTC